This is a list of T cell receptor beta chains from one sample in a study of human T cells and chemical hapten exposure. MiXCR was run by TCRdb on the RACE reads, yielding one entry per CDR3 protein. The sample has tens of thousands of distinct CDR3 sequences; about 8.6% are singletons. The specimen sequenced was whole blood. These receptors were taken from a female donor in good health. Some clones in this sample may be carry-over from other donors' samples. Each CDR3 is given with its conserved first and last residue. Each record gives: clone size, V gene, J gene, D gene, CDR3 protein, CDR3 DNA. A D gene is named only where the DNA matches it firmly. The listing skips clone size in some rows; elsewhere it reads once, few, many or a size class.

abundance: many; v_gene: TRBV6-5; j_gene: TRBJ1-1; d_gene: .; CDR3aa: CASSHPNTEAFF; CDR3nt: TGTGCCAGCAGTCACCCGAACACTGAAGCTTTCTTT
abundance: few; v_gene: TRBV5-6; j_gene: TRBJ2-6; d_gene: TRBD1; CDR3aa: CASSPGTGGSGANVLTF; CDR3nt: TGTGCCAGCAGCCCCGGGACAGGAGGCTCTGGGGCCAACGTCCTGACTTTC
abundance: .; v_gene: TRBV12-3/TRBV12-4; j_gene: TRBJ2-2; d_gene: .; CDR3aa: CASSLITSSTGELFF; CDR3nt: TGTGCCAGCAGTTTAATCACTAGCAGTACCGGGGAGCTGTTTTTT
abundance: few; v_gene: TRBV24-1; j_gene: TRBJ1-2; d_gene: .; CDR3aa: CATSDAQGSLYGYTF; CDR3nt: TGTGCCACCAGTGATGCACAGGGCTCCCTATATGGCTACACCTTC
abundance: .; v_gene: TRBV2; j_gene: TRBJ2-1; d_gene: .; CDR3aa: CASTTDIYNEQFF; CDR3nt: TGTGCCAGCACCACGGACATTTACAATGAGCAGTTCTTC
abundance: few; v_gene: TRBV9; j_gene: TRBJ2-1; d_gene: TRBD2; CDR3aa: CASSVGLAGGYEQFF; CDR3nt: TGTGCCAGCAGCGTAGGACTAGCGGGAGGGTATGAGCAGTTCTTC
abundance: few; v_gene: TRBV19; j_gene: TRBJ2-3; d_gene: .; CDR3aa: CASSGSSTDTQYF; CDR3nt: TGTGCCAGTAGCGGGTCTAGCACAGATACGCAGTATTTT
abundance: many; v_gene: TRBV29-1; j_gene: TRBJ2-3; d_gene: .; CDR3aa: CSVEDFTSSPTDTQYF; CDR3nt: TGCAGCGTTGAAGACTTCACTAGTTCCCCCACAGATACGCAGTATTTT
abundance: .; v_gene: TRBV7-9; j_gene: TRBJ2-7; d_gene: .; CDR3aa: CASSPTPYEQYF; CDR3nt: TGTGCCAGCAGCCCGACTCCATACGAGCAGTACTTC
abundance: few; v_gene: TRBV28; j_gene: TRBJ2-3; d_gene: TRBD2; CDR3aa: CASIRMGGGPADTQYF; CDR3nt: TGTGCCAGCATCCGAATGGGCGGGGGGCCAGCAGATACGCAGTATTTT
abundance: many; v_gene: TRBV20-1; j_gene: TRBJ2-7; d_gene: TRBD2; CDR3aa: CSAPGLASYEQYF; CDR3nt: TGCAGTGCCCCGGGACTAGCGAGCTACGAGCAGTACTTC
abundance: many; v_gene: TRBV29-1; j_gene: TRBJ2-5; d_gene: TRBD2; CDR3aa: CSLRSSGSETQYF; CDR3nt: TGCAGCCTTCGTTCTAGCGGGAGCGAGACCCAGTACTTC
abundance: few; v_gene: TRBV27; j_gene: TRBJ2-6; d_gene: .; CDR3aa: CASTLKWSGANVLTF; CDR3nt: TGTGCCAGCACTCTAAAGTGGTCTGGGGCCAACGTCCTGACTTTC
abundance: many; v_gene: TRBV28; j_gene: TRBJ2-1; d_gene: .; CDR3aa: CASSFSQGGSYNEQFF; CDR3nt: TGTGCCAGCAGTTTTTCACAGGGAGGTTCCTACAATGAGCAGTTCTTC
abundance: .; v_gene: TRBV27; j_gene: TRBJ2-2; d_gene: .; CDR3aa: CASSSTSTGGELFF; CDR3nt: TGTGCCAGCAGTTCCACTAGCACTGGCGGGGAGCTGTTTTTT
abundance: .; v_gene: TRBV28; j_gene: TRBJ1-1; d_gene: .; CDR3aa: CASSFQLRQTQGAFF; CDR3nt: TGTGCCAGCAGTTTTCAACTTAGACAGACCCAGGGAGCTTTCTTT
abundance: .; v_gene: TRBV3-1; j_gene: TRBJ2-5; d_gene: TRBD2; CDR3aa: CASSLGSRLAGLRVYF; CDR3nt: TGTGCCAGCAGCCTTGGAAGCAGGCTAGCGGGGTTGCGGGTGTACTTC
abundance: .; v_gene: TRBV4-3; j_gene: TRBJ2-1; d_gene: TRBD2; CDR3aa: CASSQAPGLAEVRQFF; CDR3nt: TGCGCCAGCAGCCAAGCCCCGGGACTAGCGGAGGTTAGGCAGTTCTTC
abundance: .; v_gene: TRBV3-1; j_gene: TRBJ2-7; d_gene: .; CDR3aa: CASRPQGSVNEQYF; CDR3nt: TGTGCCAGCAGGCCTCAGGGTTCGGTCAACGAGCAGTACTTC
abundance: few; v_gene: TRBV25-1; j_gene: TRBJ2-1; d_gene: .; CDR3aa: CASSDSLAFEKGFDEQFF; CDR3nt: TGTGCCAGCAGTGATAGTCTGGCCTTTGAAAAGGGGTTCGATGAGCAGTTCTTC
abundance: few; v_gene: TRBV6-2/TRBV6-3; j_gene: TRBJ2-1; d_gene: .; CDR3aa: CASSSVHEQFF; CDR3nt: TGTGCCAGCAGTTCAGTCCATGAGCAGTTCTTC
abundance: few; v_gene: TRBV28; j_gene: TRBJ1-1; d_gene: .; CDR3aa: CASSWRGEAEAFF; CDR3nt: TGTGCCAGCAGTTGGCGGGGGGAGGCTGAAGCTTTCTTT
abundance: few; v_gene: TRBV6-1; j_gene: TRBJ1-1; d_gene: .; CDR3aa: CASNPGQKNTEAFF; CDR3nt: TGTGCCAGCAATCCGGGACAAAAGAACACTGAAGCTTTCTTT
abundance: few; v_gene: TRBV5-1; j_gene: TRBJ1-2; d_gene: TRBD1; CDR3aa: CASSWTGDYGYTF; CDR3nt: TGCGCCAGCAGCTGGACAGGGGACTATGGCTACACCTTC
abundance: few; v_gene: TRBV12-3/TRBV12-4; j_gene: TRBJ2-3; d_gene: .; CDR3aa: CASSSMQSPNTDTQYF; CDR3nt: TGTGCCAGCAGTTCCATGCAGAGCCCTAACACAGATACGCAGTATTTT
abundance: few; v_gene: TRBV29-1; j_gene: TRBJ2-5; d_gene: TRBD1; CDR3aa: CSAVEQGARETQYF; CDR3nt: TGCAGCGCCGTCGAACAGGGGGCGCGGGAGACCCAGTACTTC
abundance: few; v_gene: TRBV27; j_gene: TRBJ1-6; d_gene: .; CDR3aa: CASSLNRANSPLHF; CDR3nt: TGTGCCAGCAGTTTAAACAGGGCTAATTCACCCCTCCACTTT
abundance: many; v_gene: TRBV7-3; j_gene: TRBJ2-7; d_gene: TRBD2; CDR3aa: CASSPGRALSYEQYF; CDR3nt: TGTGCCAGCAGCCCCGGGAGGGCCCTGTCCTACGAGCAGTACTTC
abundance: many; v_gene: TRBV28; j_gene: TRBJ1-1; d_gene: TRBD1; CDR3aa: CASSLPDRVQTEAFF; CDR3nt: TGTGCCAGCAGTTTACCGGACAGGGTCCAAACTGAAGCTTTCTTT
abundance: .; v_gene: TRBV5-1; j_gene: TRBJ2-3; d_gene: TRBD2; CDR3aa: CASSPSAGGVVDTQYF; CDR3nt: TGCGCCAGCAGCCCCAGCGCGGGAGGGGTGGTAGATACGCAGTATTTT
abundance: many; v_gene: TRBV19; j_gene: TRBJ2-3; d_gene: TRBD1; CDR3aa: CASSADRASTDTQYF; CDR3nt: TGTGCCAGTAGTGCTGACAGGGCTAGCACAGATACGCAGTATTTT
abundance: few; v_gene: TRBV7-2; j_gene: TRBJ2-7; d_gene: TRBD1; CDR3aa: CASSSRFDRGFYEQYF; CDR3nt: TGTGCCAGCAGCTCCCGCTTCGACAGGGGTTTCTACGAGCAGTACTTC
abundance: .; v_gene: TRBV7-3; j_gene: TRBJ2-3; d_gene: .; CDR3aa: CASSLIGRDDTQYF; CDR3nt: TGTGCCAGCAGCTTAATTGGCCGGGACGATACGCAGTATTTT
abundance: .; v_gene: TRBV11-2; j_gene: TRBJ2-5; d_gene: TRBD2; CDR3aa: CASSLGIGGGPQETQYF; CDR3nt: TGTGCCAGCAGCTTAGGGATTGGGGGGGGACCGCAAGAGACCCAGTACTTC
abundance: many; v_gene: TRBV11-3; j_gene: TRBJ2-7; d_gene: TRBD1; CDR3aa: CASSLDRGQFDEQYF; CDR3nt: TGTGCCAGCAGCTTAGACAGGGGGCAATTCGACGAGCAGTACTTC
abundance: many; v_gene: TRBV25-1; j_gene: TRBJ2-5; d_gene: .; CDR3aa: CASNSVGGQETQYF; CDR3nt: TGTGCCAGCAATTCCGTCGGAGGCCAAGAGACCCAGTACTTC
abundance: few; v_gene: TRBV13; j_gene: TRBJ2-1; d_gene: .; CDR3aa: CASSLAGRTSYNEQFF; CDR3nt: TGTGCCAGCAGCTTAGCAGGCAGGACTTCCTACAATGAGCAGTTCTTC
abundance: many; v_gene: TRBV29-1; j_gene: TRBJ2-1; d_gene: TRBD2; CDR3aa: CSAGGTSGYSYNEQFF; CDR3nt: TGCAGCGCTGGAGGGACTAGCGGATACTCCTACAATGAGCAGTTCTTC
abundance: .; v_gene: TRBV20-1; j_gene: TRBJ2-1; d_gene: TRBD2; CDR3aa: CSAGTSPNEQFF; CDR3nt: TGCAGTGCTGGGACTAGCCCAAATGAGCAGTTCTTC
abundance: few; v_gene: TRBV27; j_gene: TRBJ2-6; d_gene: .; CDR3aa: CASNNRYQGPGANVLTF; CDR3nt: TGTGCCAGCAACAATCGTTACCAGGGTCCTGGGGCCAACGTCCTGACTTTC
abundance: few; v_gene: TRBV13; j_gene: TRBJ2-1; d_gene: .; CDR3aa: CASSLNFRDEQFF; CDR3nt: TGTGCCAGCAGCTTAAATTTCAGGGATGAGCAGTTCTTC
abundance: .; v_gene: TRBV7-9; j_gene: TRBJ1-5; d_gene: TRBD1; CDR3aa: CASQSGQGVNQPQHF; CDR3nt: TGTGCCAGCCAGTCGGGACAGGGGGTCAATCAGCCCCAGCATTTT
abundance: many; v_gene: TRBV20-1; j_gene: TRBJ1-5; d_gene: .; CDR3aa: CSAPRRAGAPGSQPQHF; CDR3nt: TGCAGTGCTCCCCGGCGGGCAGGGGCCCCAGGAAGTCAGCCCCAGCATTTT
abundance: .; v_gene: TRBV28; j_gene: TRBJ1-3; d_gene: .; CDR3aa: CASYLVGGNTIYF; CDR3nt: TGTGCCAGCTATCTGGTGGGCGGAAACACCATATATTTT
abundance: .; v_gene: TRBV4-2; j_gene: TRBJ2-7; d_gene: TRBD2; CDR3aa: CASSQAATGTSYVEQYF; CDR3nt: TGTGCCAGCAGCCAAGCGGCAACCGGGACTAGCTACGTTGAGCAGTACTTC
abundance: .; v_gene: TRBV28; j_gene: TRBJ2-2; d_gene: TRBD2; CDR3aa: CASVTGGWTGELFF; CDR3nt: TGTGCCAGCGTCACGGGGGGGTGGACCGGGGAGCTGTTTTTT